This T cell receptor (beta chain) was sequenced during a study of cytomegalovirus exposure and HLA in healthy donors. Overall study context: Genotyping of under 500 donors showed that approximately 83% belonged to the Caucasian-associated ancestry cluster.

Study findings and constraints: Later analysis identified a missense DCLRE1C variant that was linked to TCR beta V- and J-gene trimming. Segments of the TCR beta V type were, in most cases, productive about 87% or about 30% of the time in an earlier analysis.

As regards this clone: Its antigen is not identified.

CDR3 length: 16 amino acids. CDR1 and CDR2 (germline): SGHRS, YFSETQ. V lost 0 bases, J lost 7 bases, and 9 bases stayed unmatched. Primers included in the PCR were 60 Vbeta and 13 Jbeta primers. This table comes from immunoSEQ multiplex PCR, and its TCRdb copy is limited to in-frame clones, with some not included. In the table there are around 100,000 clones, 70% to 80% of which are singletons. The sequence was collected from a woman under 30 in good health and CMV-seropositive. The sequenced sample consisted of PBMCs. J is TRBJ2-7 and V is TRBV5-1, with 11 bases identical to TRBD1. CDR3 sequence reads: CASSLAARTGGQEQYF. The CDR3 region has the DNA TGCGCCAGCAGCTTGGCCGCGAGGACAGGGGGCCAAGAGCAGTACTTC.